This T cell receptor beta chain was recovered during a study of T cell responses to AZD1222 COVID-19 vaccine. Study-wide results and limits: Only a handful of AZD1222 recipients were seropositive at baseline. The study found vaccine-associated CD4 TCRs spanning spike, dominant at 160-218 and 743-854. Repertoire sampling happened only post peak T cell response. Following two doses of AZD1222, Spike-specific TCR breadth and depth rose.

Measured with immunoSEQ multiplex PCR; TCRdb has only the in-frame clones, and not every one. The table records about 100,000 clones, 70% to 90% of them present only once. As for this clone: Its target is not known.

The length of the CDR3 is 13 residues. Germline-derived CDR1 and CDR2 are LNHNV and YYDKDF (reference sequence). V lost 3 bases to trimming and J lost 0 bases, with 5 bases between them. This specimen was peripheral blood, taken on day 0 of AZD1222 vaccination. The rearrangement links TRBV15 to TRBJ1-1; D not resolved. This TCR was sampled from an adult in good health. This chain's CDR3 is CATSRQMNTEAFF. CDR3 sequence (DNA): TGTGCCACCAGCAGGCAAATGAACACTGAAGCTTTCTTT.